The T cell receptor beta chain under discussion was sequenced for a study of blood T cell repertoires in COVID-19. At the level of the study: Italy, Spain and the United States were the sources of the convalescent and acute COVID-19 samples. Nucleic acid was either cDNA or gDNA, and it came from T cells, B-cell-depleted T cells, or PBMCs.

Germline values: CDR1 LNHDA, CDR2 SQIVND (reference sequence). Trimming left V 3 bases short and J 7 bases short, with 12 bases between. The CDR3 covers 13 residues. Source study methods: Counts of nucleated cells, estimated from reference gene primer amplification, were obtained. Data came from immunoSEQ multiplex PCR; TCRdb stores just in-frame clones and leaves some out. The V and J calls and clone size were taken over from that table, and D and trimming were inferred from the DNA. The sample lists 200,000 to 250,000 clones; around 91% were seen once. Which cohort a participant joined came from the clinical history participants gave.

This rearrangement joins TRBV19 to TRBJ1-1; D remains unclear. The sequenced sample was PBMCs or T cells enriched from blood (not recorded which). The receptor's source is a young woman in a cohort exposed to, infected with or recovered from COVID-19 (not recorded which). This chain's CDR3 is CASSMARLDEAFF. CDR3 in DNA: TGTGCCAGTAGTATGGCTAGGTTGGATGAAGCTTTCTTT.